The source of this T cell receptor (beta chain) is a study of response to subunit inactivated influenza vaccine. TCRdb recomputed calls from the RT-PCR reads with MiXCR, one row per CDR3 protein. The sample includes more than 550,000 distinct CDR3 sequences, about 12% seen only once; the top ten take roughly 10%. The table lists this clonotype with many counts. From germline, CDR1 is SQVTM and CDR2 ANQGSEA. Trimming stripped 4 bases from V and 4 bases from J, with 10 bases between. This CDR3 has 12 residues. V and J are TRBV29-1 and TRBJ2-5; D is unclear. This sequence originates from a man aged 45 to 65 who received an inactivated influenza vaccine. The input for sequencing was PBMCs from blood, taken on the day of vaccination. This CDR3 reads CSVVGNGETQYF. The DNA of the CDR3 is TGCAGCGTTGTTGGTAACGGAGAGACCCAGTACTTC.